This T cell receptor (beta chain) was recorded in a study of cytomegalovirus exposure and HLA in healthy donors. Notes on the study in general: High sensitivity and specificity were reportedly achieved when the classifier diagnosed cytomegalovirus status.

Turning to this clone: Its antigen is not identified.

The CDR3 is 15 amino acids. V lost 5 bases, J lost 4 bases, and 7 bases stayed unmatched. Germline values: CDR1 SGHTA, CDR2 FQGNSA. PCR involved 60 Vbeta and 13 Jbeta primers. Clones were read by immunoSEQ multiplex PCR, and TCRdb kept only the in-frame ones, dropping some. This table has tens of thousands of clones, about 65% appearing once. Sequenced input: PBMCs. The V and J genes are TRBV7-2 and TRBJ2-7, with TRBD2 matching over 11 bases. The clonotype originates from a man aged 45-65 years in good health and CMV-seropositive. CDR3 in DNA: TGTGCCAGCAGCACGGCAGCTAGCGGGAGGTACGAGCAGTACTTC. It yields the protein CASSTAASGRYEQYF.